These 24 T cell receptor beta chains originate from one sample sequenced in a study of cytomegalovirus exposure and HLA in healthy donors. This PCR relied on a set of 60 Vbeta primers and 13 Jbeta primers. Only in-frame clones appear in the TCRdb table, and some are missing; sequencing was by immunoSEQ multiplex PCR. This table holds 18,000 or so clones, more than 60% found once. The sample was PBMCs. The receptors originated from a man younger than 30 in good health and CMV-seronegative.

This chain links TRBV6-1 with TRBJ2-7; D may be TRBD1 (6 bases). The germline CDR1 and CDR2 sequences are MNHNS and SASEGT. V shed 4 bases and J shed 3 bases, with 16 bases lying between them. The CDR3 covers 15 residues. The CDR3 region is CASSVAGTHFYEQYF. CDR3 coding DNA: TGTGCCAGCAGTGTTGCCGGGACACATTTCTACGAGCAGTACTTC.

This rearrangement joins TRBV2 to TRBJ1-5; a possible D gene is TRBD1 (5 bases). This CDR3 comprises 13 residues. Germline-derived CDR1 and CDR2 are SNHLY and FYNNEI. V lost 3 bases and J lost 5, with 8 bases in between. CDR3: CASSDGTYQPQHF. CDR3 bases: TGTGCCAGCAGTGACGGGACTTATCAGCCCCAGCATTTT.

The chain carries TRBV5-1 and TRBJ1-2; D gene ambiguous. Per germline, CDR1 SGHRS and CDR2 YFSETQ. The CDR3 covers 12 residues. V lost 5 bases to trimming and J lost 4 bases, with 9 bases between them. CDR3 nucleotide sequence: TGCGCCAGCAGGGGAGACACCTATGGCTACACCTTC. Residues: CASRGDTYGYTF.

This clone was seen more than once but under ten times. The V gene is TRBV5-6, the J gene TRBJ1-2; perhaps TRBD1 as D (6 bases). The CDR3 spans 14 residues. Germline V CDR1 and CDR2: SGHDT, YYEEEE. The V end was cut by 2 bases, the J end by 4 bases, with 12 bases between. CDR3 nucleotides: TGTGCCAGCAGCTTAACAGGGATAACCTATGGCTACACCTTC. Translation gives CASSLTGITYGYTF.

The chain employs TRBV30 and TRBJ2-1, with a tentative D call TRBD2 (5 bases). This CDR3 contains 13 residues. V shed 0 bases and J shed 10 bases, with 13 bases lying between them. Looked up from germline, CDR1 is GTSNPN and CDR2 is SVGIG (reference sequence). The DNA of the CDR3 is TGTGCCTGGAGTGTACGTGTCGGGGTAGAGCAGTTCTTC. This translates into CAWSVRVGVEQFF.

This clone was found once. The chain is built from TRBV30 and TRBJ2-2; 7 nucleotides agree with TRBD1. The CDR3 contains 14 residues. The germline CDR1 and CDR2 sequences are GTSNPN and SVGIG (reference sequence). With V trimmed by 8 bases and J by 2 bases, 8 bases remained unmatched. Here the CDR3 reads CARQGQTNTGELFF. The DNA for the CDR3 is TGTGCCCGCCAGGGACAGACAAACACCGGGGAGCTGTTTTTT. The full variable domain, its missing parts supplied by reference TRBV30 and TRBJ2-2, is SQTIHQWPATLVQPVGSPLSLECTVEGTSNPNLYWYRQAAGRGLQLLFYSVGIGQISSEVPQNLSASRPQDRQFILSSKKLLLSDSGFYLCARQGQTNTGELFFGEGSRLTVL.

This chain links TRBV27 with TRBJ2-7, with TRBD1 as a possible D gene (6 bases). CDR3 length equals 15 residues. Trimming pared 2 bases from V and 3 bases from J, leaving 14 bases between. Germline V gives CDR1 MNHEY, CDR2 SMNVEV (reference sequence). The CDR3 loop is CASSLAGTSNYEQYF. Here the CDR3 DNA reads TGTGCCAGCAGTTTAGCCGGGACATCCAACTACGAGCAGTACTTC.

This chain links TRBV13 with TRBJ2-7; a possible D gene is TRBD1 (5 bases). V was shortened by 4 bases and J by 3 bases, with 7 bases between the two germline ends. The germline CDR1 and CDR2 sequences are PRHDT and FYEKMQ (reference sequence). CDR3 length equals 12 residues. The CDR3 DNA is TGTGCCAGCAGCTCAAGGGGCTACGAGCAGTACTTC. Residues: CASSSRGYEQYF.

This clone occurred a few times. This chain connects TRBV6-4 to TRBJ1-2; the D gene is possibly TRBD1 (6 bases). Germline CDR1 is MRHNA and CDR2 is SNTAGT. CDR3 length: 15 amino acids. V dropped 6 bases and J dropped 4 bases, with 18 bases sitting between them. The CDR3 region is CASSPGQGSGYGYTF. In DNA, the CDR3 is TGTGCCAGCAGCCCCGGGCAGGGGAGCGGCTATGGCTACACCTTC.

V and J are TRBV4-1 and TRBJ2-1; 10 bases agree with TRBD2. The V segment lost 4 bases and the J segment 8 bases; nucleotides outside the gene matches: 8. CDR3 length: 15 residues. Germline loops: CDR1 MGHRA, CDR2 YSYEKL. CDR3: CASSPSSGSPHEQFF. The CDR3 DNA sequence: TGCGCCAGCAGCCCCTCTAGCGGGAGCCCCCATGAGCAGTTCTTC.

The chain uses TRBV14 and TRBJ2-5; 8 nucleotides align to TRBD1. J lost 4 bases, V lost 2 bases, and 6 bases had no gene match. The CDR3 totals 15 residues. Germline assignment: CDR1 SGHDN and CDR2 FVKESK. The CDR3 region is CASSQRTGYLETQYF. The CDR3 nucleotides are TGTGCCAGCAGCCAAAGGACAGGGTACCTAGAGACCCAGTACTTC.

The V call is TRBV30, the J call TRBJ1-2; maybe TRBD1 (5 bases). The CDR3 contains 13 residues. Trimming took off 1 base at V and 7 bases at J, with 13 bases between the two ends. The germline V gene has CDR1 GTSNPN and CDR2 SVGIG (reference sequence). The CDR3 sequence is CAWSDSLGGGYTF. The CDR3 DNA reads TGTGCCTGGAGTGACAGCCTGGGGGGTGGCTACACCTTC.

CDR3 DNA sequence: TGTGCCAGCAGCCAAGATATAAGCGGAGCCCGAGGATCACCCCTCCACTTT. This encodes CASSQDISGARGSPLHF. V and J are TRBV4-2 and TRBJ1-6, with D hard to call. With 0 bases removed from V and 10 bases from J, the gap between germline ends came to 19 bases. The V gene's germline CDR1 is LGHNA and CDR2 YNFKEQ. This CDR3 region has 17 residues.

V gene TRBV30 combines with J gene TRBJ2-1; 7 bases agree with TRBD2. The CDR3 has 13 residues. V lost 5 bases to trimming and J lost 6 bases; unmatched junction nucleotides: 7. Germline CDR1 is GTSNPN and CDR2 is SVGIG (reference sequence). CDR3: CAWVREELNEQFF. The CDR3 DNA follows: TGTGCCTGGGTCCGGGAGGAACTCAATGAGCAGTTCTTC.

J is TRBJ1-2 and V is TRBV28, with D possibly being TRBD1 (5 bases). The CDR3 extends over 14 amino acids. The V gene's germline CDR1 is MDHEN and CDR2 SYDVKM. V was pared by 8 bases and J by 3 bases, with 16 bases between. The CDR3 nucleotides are TGTGCCAGCCTGGGGGAGCGGGGTGACTATGGCTACACCTTC. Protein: CASLGERGDYGYTF.

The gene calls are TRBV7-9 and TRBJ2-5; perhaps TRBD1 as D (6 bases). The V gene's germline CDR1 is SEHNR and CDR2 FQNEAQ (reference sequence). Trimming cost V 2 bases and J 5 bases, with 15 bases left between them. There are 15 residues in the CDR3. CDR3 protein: CASSLSAGARETQYF. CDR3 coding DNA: TGTGCCAGCAGCTTATCGGCAGGGGCTCGGGAGACCCAGTACTTC.

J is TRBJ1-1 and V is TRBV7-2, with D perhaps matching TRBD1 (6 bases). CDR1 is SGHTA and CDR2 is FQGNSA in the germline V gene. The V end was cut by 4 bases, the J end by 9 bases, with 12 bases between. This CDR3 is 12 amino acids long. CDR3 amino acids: CASSYAGQKAFF. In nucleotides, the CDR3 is TGTGCCAGCAGCTATGCAGGACAGAAAGCTTTCTTT.

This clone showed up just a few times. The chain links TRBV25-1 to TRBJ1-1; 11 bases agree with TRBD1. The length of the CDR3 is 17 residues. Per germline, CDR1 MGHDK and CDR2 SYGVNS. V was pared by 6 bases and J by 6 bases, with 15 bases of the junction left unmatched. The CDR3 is CASRPGQGVGWFAEAFF. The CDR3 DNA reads TGTGCCAGCAGACCGGGACAGGGGGTAGGTTGGTTCGCTGAAGCTTTCTTT.

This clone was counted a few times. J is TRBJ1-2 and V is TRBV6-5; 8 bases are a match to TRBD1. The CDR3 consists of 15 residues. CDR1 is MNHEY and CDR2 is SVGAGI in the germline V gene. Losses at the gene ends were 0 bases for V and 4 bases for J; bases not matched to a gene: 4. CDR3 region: CASSYSPGGSYGYTF. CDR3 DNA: TGTGCCAGCAGTTACTCGCCAGGGGGCAGCTATGGCTACACCTTC.

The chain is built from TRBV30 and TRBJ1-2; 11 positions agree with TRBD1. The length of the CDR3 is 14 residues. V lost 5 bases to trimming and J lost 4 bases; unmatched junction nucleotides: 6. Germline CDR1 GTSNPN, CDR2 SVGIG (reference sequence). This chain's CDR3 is CAWGDRGKIYGYTF. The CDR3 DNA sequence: TGTGCCTGGGGGGACAGGGGGAAAATCTATGGCTACACCTTC.

CDR3 nucleotides: TGCAGCGGACGCGACAGGGAACGCAACGAGCAGTACTTC. This gives the protein CSGRDRERNEQYF. This chain links TRBV29-1 with TRBJ2-7; 7 bases are a match to TRBD1. Germline V lookup: CDR1 SQVTM, CDR2 ANQGSEA. Trimming at V came to 7 bases and at J to 5 bases, leaving 11 bases not matched to a gene. The CDR3 has 13 amino acids.

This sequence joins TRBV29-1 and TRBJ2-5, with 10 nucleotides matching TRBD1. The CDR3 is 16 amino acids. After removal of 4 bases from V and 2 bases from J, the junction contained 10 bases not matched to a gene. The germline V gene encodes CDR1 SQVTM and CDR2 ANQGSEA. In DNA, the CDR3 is TGCAGCGTTGCTTTCCGGACAGGGGGACTTCAAGAGACCCAGTACTTC. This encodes CSVAFRTGGLQETQYF.

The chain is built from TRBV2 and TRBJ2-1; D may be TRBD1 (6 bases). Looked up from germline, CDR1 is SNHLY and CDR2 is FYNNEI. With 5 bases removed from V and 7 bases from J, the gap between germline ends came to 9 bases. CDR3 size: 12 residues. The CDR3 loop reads CASSRQVNEQFF. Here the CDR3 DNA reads TGTGCCAGCAGTAGACAGGTAAATGAGCAGTTCTTC.

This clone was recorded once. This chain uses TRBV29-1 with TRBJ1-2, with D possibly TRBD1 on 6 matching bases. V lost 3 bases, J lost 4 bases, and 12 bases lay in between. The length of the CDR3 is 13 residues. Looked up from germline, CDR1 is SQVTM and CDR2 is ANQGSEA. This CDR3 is CSVDLQGTYGYTF. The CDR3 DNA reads TGCAGCGTTGACCTCCAGGGGACCTATGGCTACACCTTC. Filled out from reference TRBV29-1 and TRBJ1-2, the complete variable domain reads SAVISQKPSRDICQRGTSLTIQCQVDSQVTMMFWYRQQPGQSLTLIATANQGSEATYESGFVIDKFPISRPNLTFSTLTVSNMSPEDSSIYLCSVDLQGTYGYTFGSGTRLTVV.